Listed below are T cell receptor beta chains from one sample, sequenced in a study of T cell responses to AZD1222 COVID-19 vaccine. Sequencing was performed with immunoSEQ multiplex PCR; in TCRdb, only in-frame clones are kept and a portion is missing. The sample carries under 150,000 clones, roughly 90% recorded once. Material: peripheral blood, obtained on day 0 of AZD1222 vaccination. These TCRs come from an adult in good health. Each CDR3 is given with its conserved first and last residue. Each record gives: J gene, V gene, clone size, D gene, CDR3 DNA, CDR3 protein. A D gene is named only where the DNA matches it firmly. Rows give clone size only sometimes, using once, few, many, or a class for an expanded clone.

j_call: TRBJ2-3
v_call: TRBV7-3
clone_size: once
d_call: TRBD2
cdr3_nt: TGTGCCAGCAGCCGGGAGGGGGGGGCAGCAGATACGCAGTATTTT
cdr3_aa: CASSREGGAADTQYF

j_call: TRBJ2-2
v_call: TRBV4-2
clone_size: -
d_call: -
cdr3_nt: TGTGCCAGCGGGCGGACAATCTCAGGGACCGGGGAGCTGTTTTTT
cdr3_aa: CASGRTISGTGELFF

j_call: TRBJ2-5
v_call: TRBV7-3
clone_size: -
d_call: -
cdr3_nt: TGTGCCAGCAGCCTGGACTACCAAGAGACCCAGTACTTC
cdr3_aa: CASSLDYQETQYF

j_call: TRBJ2-1
v_call: TRBV9
clone_size: -
d_call: TRBD2
cdr3_nt: TGTGCCAGCAGCGTAAATAGCGGGGGTTACAATGAGCAGTTCTTC
cdr3_aa: CASSVNSGGYNEQFF

j_call: TRBJ1-1
v_call: TRBV18
clone_size: -
d_call: -
cdr3_nt: TGTGCCAGCTCACCGGCGGGGGAGCTAGTCACTGAAGCTTTCTTT
cdr3_aa: CASSPAGELVTEAFF

j_call: TRBJ1-5
v_call: TRBV30
clone_size: -
d_call: -
cdr3_nt: TGTGCCTACACCCGGGGCTTCAATCAGCCCCAGCATTTT
cdr3_aa: CAYTRGFNQPQHF

j_call: TRBJ2-7
v_call: TRBV5-6
clone_size: -
d_call: -
cdr3_nt: TGTGCCAGCAGCCCGGGACTGTACTACGAGCAGTACTTC
cdr3_aa: CASSPGLYYEQYF

j_call: TRBJ2-2
v_call: TRBV15
clone_size: -
d_call: -
cdr3_nt: TGTGCCACCAGCGTGGGGGCCGGGGAGCTGTTTTTT
cdr3_aa: CATSVGAGELFF

j_call: TRBJ2-1
v_call: TRBV24-1
clone_size: -
d_call: -
cdr3_nt: TGTGCCACCAGTGAGCGGGAACTTAATGAGCAGTTCTTC
cdr3_aa: CATSERELNEQFF

j_call: TRBJ2-5
v_call: TRBV5-1
clone_size: -
d_call: TRBD1
cdr3_nt: TGCGCCAGCAGCTTGGGGGACAGGGGAATCTTCGAGACCCAGTACTTC
cdr3_aa: CASSLGDRGIFETQYF

j_call: TRBJ1-2
v_call: TRBV7-2
clone_size: -
d_call: -
cdr3_nt: TGTGCCAGCAGCATGGACAGAGCCTATGGCTACACCTTC
cdr3_aa: CASSMDRAYGYTF

j_call: TRBJ1-5
v_call: TRBV10-2
clone_size: few
d_call: TRBD1
cdr3_nt: TGCGCCAGCAAAACAGGGGCCAATCAGCCCCAGCATTTT
cdr3_aa: CASKTGANQPQHF

j_call: TRBJ1-2
v_call: TRBV18
clone_size: -
d_call: -
cdr3_nt: TGTGCCAGCTCACCATCGCGACAGGAGTATGGCTACACCTTC
cdr3_aa: CASSPSRQEYGYTF

j_call: TRBJ1-4
v_call: TRBV2
clone_size: -
d_call: -
cdr3_nt: TGTGCCAGCAGCCTCAGGGCAGGGAGTGAAAAACTGTTTTTT
cdr3_aa: CASSLRAGSEKLFF

j_call: TRBJ2-3
v_call: TRBV25-1
clone_size: -
d_call: TRBD1
cdr3_nt: TGTGCCAGCAGTGGGGACAGTGGCGGACCAACAGATACGCAGTATTTT
cdr3_aa: CASSGDSGGPTDTQYF

j_call: TRBJ1-5
v_call: TRBV30
clone_size: -
d_call: -
cdr3_nt: TGTGCCTGGAGTGGGAATCGACAGGATCCCCCTTATAGCAATCAGCCCCAGCATTTT
cdr3_aa: CAWSGNRQDPPYSNQPQHF

j_call: TRBJ1-5
v_call: TRBV5-5
clone_size: once
d_call: -
cdr3_nt: TGTGCCAGCAGCTCGGAAACTGGCAATCAGCCCCAGCATTTT
cdr3_aa: CASSSETGNQPQHF

j_call: TRBJ2-1
v_call: TRBV5-1
clone_size: -
d_call: TRBD2
cdr3_nt: TGCGCCAGCAGCTCTGCTAGCGGGGGGGCCGGGGTTGAGCAGTTCTTC
cdr3_aa: CASSSASGGAGVEQFF

j_call: TRBJ1-1
v_call: TRBV11-2
clone_size: -
d_call: -
cdr3_nt: TGTGCCAGCAGCTTACAATGGAGGAACACTGAAGCTTTCTTT
cdr3_aa: CASSLQWRNTEAFF

j_call: TRBJ1-1
v_call: TRBV7-9
clone_size: -
d_call: -
cdr3_nt: TGTGCCAGCAGTCCTGAAGCTTTCTTT
cdr3_aa: CASSPEAFF

j_call: TRBJ2-2
v_call: TRBV15
clone_size: -
d_call: TRBD1
cdr3_nt: TGTGCCACCAGCCAGGGGGTAACCGGGGAGCTGTTTTTT
cdr3_aa: CATSQGVTGELFF

j_call: TRBJ1-2
v_call: TRBV19
clone_size: -
d_call: TRBD1
cdr3_nt: TGTGCCAGTAGTAGGACAGGAGGAAACTATGGCTACACCTTC
cdr3_aa: CASSRTGGNYGYTF

j_call: TRBJ2-1
v_call: TRBV11-2
clone_size: -
d_call: -
cdr3_nt: TGTGCCAGCAGCCCCCGGGACAAGGCGTTCTTC
cdr3_aa: CASSPRDKAFF

j_call: TRBJ1-3
v_call: TRBV10-3
clone_size: once
d_call: -
cdr3_nt: TGTGCCATCAGTGATGGAGGAAACACCATATATTTT
cdr3_aa: CAISDGGNTIYF

j_call: TRBJ1-1
v_call: TRBV5-6
clone_size: -
d_call: -
cdr3_nt: TGTGCCAGCAGCTTGATCCAGTACACTGAAGCTTTCTTT
cdr3_aa: CASSLIQYTEAFF

j_call: TRBJ1-3
v_call: TRBV4-1
clone_size: once
d_call: -
cdr3_nt: TGCGCCAGCGGGGAGATTGGTGACTTTGGAAACACCATATATTTT
cdr3_aa: CASGEIGDFGNTIYF

j_call: TRBJ2-1
v_call: TRBV10-3
clone_size: -
d_call: TRBD2
cdr3_nt: TGTGCCATCAGAGGGGGAAGCGGGAGACTATACAATGAGCAGTTCTTC
cdr3_aa: CAIRGGSGRLYNEQFF

j_call: TRBJ2-1
v_call: TRBV23-1
clone_size: -
d_call: TRBD2
cdr3_nt: TGCGCCAGCAGTCCTCGACTAGCGGGGACCTACAATGAGCAGTTCTTC
cdr3_aa: CASSPRLAGTYNEQFF

j_call: TRBJ2-3
v_call: TRBV5-6
clone_size: -
d_call: TRBD2
cdr3_nt: TGTGCCAGCAGCGCCGCTACTAGCGGTAGCACAGATACGCAGTATTTT
cdr3_aa: CASSAATSGSTDTQYF

j_call: TRBJ1-5
v_call: TRBV25-1
clone_size: -
d_call: -
cdr3_nt: TGTGCCAGCAGTGAGCGACTGGACGGTGGACAGCCCCAGCATTTT
cdr3_aa: CASSERLDGGQPQHF

j_call: TRBJ2-7
v_call: TRBV2
clone_size: few
d_call: -
cdr3_nt: TGTGCCAGCGGACAGATGGACTACGAGCAGTACTTC
cdr3_aa: CASGQMDYEQYF

j_call: TRBJ1-5
v_call: TRBV11-2
clone_size: -
d_call: -
cdr3_nt: TGTGCCAGCAGCTTTGAGGGGGGCAATCAGCCCCAGCATTTT
cdr3_aa: CASSFEGGNQPQHF